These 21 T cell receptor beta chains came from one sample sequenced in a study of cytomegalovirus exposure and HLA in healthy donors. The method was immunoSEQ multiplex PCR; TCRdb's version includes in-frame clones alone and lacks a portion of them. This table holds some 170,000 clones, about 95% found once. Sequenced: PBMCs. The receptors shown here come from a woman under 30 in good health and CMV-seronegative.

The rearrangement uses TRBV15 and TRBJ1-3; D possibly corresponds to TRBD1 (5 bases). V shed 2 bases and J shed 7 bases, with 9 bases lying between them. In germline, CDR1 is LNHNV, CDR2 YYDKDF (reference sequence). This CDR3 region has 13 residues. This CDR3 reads CATSRQGQNTIYF. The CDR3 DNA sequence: TGTGCCACCAGCAGACAGGGTCAGAACACCATATATTTT.

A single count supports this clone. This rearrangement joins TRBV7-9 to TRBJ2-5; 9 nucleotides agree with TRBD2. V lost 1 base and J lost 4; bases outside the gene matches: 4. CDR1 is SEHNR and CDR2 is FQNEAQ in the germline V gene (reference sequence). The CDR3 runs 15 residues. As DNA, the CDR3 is TGTGCCAGCAGCTTAGACCCTAGCGGGGCAGAGACCCAGTACTTC. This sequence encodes CASSLDPSGAETQYF.

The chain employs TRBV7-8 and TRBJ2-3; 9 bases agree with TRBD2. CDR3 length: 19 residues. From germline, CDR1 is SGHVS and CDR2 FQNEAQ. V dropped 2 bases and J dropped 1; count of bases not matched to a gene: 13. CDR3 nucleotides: TGTGCCAGCAGCTTATTCGGCAGTGTGCGGGGGGGTGGCACAGATACGCAGTATTTT. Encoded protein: CASSLFGSVRGGGTDTQYF.

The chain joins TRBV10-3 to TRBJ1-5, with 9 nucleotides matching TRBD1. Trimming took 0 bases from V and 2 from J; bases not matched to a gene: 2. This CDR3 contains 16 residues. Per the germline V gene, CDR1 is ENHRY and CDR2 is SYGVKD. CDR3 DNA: TGTGCCATCAGTGAGTCGACAGGGGGACGCAATCAGCCCCAGCATTTT. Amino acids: CAISESTGGRNQPQHF.

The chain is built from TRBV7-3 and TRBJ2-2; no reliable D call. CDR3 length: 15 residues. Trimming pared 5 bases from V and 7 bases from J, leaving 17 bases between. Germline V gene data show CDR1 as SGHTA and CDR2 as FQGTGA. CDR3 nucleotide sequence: TGTGCCAGCAGCCAAGTCGGCGGTTCTAGCGGGGAGCTGTTTTTT. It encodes CASSQVGGSSGELFF.

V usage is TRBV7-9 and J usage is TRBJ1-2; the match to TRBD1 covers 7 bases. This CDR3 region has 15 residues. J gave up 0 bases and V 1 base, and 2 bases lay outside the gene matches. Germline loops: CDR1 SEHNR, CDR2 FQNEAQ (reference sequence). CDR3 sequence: CASSLDGTANYGYTF. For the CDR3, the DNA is TGTGCCAGCAGCTTAGACGGGACAGCTAACTATGGCTACACCTTC.

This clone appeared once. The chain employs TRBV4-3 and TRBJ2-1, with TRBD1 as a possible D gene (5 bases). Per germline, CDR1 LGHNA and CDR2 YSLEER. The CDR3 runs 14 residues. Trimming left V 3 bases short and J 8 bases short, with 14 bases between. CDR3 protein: CASSQRTWWDEQFF. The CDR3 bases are TGCGCCAGCAGCCAGCGGACATGGTGGGATGAGCAGTTCTTC.

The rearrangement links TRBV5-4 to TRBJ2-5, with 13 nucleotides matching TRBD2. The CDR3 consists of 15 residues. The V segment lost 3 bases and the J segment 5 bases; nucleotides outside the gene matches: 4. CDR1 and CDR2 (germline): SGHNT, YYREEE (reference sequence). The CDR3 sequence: CASSSLAGGLETQYF. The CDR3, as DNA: TGTGCCAGCAGCTCACTAGCGGGGGGGCTGGAGACCCAGTACTTC. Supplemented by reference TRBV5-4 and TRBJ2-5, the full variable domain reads ETGVTQSPTHLIKTRGQQVTLRCSSQSGHNTVSWYQQALGQGPQFIFQYYREEENGRGNFPPRFSGLQFPNYSSELNVNALELDDSALYLCASSSLAGGLETQYFGPGTRLLVL.

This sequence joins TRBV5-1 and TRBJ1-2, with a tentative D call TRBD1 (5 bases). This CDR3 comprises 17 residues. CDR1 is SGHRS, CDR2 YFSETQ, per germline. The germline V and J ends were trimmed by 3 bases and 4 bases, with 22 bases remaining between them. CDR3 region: CASSYGTPGGLGYGYTF. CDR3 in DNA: TGCGCCAGCAGCTATGGGACTCCAGGAGGTCTAGGCTATGGCTACACCTTC.

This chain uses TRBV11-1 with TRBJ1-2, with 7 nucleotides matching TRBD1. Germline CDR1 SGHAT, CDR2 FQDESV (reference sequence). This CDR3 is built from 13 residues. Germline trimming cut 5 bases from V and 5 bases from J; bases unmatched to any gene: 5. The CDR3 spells CASSPGQVYGYTF. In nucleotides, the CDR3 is TGTGCCAGCAGCCCCGGACAGGTTTATGGCTACACCTTC. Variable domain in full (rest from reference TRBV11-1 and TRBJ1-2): EAEVAQSPRYKITEKSQAVAFWCDPISGHATLYWYRQILGQGPELLVQFQDESVVDDSQLPKDRFSAERLKGVDSTLKIQPAELGDSAMYLCASSPGQVYGYTFGSGTRLTVV.

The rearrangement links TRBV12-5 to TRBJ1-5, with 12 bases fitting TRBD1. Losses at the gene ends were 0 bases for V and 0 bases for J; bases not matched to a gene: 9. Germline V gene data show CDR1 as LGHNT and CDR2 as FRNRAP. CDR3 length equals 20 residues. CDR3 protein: CASGLVLGTGGQYSNQPQHF. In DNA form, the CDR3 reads TGTGCTAGTGGTTTGGTACTAGGGACAGGGGGCCAATATAGCAATCAGCCCCAGCATTTT.

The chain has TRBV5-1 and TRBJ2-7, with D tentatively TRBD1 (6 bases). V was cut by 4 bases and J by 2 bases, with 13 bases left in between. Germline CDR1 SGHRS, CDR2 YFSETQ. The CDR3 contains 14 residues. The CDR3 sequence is CASSQSRGAYEQYF. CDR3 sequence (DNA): TGCGCCAGCAGCCAAAGCAGGGGAGCCTACGAGCAGTACTTC.

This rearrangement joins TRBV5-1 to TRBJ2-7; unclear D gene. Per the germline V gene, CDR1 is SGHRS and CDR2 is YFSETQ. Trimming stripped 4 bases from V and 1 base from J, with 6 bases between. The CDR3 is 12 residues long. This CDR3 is CASSPGSYEQYF. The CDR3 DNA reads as TGCGCCAGCAGCCCCGGTTCCTACGAGCAGTACTTC.

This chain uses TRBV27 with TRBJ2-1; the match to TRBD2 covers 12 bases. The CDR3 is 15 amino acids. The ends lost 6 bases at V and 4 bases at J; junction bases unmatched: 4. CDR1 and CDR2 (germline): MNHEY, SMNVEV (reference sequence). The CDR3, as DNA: TGTGCCAGCAGATTACTAGCGGGGGGATACAATGAGCAGTTCTTC. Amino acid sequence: CASRLLAGGYNEQFF.

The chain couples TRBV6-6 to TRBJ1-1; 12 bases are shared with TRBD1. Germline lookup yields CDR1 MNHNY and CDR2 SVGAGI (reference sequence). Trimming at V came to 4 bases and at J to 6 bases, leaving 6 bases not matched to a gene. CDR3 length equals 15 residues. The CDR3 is CASSSPGQGAAEAFF. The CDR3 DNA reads TGTGCCAGCAGTTCCCCGGGACAGGGGGCAGCTGAAGCTTTCTTT.

CDR3 region: CASKGGQGNTIYF. The CDR3 nucleotides are TGTGCCAGCAAGGGGGGGCAAGGAAACACCATATATTTT. This chain joins TRBV9 and TRBJ1-3; tentative D call: TRBD1 (6 bases). CDR3 length: 13 amino acids. V was shortened by 6 bases and J by 4 bases, with 11 bases between the two germline ends. Germline V gene sequence: CDR1 SGDLS, CDR2 YYNGEE. Variable domain in full (rest from reference TRBV9 and TRBJ1-3): DSGVTQTPKHLITATGQRVTLRCSPRSGDLSVYWYQQSLDQGLQFLIQYYNGEERAKGNILERFSAQQFPDLHSELNLSSLELGDSALYFCASKGGQGNTIYFGEGSWLTVV.

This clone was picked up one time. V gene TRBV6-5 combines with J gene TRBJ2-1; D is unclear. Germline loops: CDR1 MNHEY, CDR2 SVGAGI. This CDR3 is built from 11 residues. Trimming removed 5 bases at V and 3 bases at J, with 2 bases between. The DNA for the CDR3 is TGTGCCAGCAGTCGCTACAATGAGCAGTTCTTC. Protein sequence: CASSRYNEQFF.

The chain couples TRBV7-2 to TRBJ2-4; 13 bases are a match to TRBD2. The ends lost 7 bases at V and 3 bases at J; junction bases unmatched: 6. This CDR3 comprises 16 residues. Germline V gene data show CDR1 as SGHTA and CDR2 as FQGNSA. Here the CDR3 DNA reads TGTGCCAGCAAGGAGGGACTAGCGGGAATCAAAAACATTCAGTACTTC. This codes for CASKEGLAGIKNIQYF. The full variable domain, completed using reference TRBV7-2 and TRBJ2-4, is GAGVSQSPSNKVTEKGKDVELRCDPISGHTALYWYRQSLGQGLEFLIYFQGNSAPDKSGLPSDRFSAERTGGSVSTLTIQRTQQEDSAVYLCASKEGLAGIKNIQYFGAGTRLSVL.

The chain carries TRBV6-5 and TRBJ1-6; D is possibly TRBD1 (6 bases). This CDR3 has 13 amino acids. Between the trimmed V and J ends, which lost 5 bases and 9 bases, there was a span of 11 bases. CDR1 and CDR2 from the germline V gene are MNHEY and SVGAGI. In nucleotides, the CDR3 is TGTGCCAGCAGTCCCGGACAGACTTCACCCCTCCACTTT. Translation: CASSPGQTSPLHF.

The CDR3 nucleotides are TGTGCCAGCAGCCCGACAGTTTTAGGGGAGCAGTACTTC. It specifies CASSPTVLGEQYF. The chain carries TRBV7-6 and TRBJ2-7; D might be TRBD1 (5 bases). The CDR3 runs 13 residues. CDR1 is SGHVS and CDR2 is FNYEAQ in the germline V gene. Between the trimmed V and J ends, which lost 5 bases and 7 bases, there was a span of 15 bases.

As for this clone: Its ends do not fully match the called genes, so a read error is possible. CDR3 amino acids: CASSLGARTSSNVLTF. The CDR3 DNA reads TGTGCCAGCAGCTTGGGGGCCCGGACAAGCAGCAACGTGCTGACTTTC. The chain has TRBV7-2 and TRBJ2-6; weak D call: TRBD1 (6 bases). Germline values: CDR1 SGHTA, CDR2 FQGNSA. The CDR3 runs to 16 residues.